This passage covers 27 T cell receptor beta chains from one sample sequenced in a study of CD8+ T cells in alopecia areata. Reverse transcribed after extraction, RNA yielded cDNA as the sequencing template. Using immunoSEQ multiplex PCR, the repertoire was profiled, and TCRdb retains in-frame clones only, with some absent. The data contain 80,000 to 100,000 clones, around 45% of them singletons. The sample comprised CD4+ T cells sorted from blood. The origin of the receptors is a human donor with alopecia areata.

A single count supports this clone. The chain employs TRBV7-2 and TRBJ2-7; the D gene could be TRBD1 or TRBD2 (5 bases each). Germline CDR1 is SGHTA and CDR2 is FQGNSA. Trimming took 2 bases from V and 4 from J, leaving 21 bases between them. The CDR3 runs to 17 residues. The CDR3 region has the DNA TGTGCCAGCAGCTTATCCCCCAGGGACGAGGATCGGTACGAGCAGTACTTC. It is translated as CASSLSPRDEDRYEQYF.

This chain links TRBV4-3 with TRBJ2-5; D perhaps matches TRBD2 (6 bases). The CDR3 has 15 amino acids. The germline V gene encodes CDR1 LGHNA and CDR2 YSLEER. Trimming removed 0 bases at V and 2 bases at J, with 10 bases between. CDR3 protein: CASSQDYRGQETQYF. CDR3 DNA sequence: TGCGCCAGCAGCCAAGATTACCGGGGGCAAGAGACCCAGTACTTC.

This chain connects TRBV6-5 to TRBJ1-1; D gene uncertain. CDR3 length: 13 amino acids. V shed 0 bases and J shed 11 bases, with 13 bases lying between them. Germline CDR1 is MNHEY and CDR2 is SVGAGI. The CDR3 DNA reads as TGTGCCAGCAGTTACTCTGCGGTTCTGGAGGCTTTCTTT. Protein product: CASSYSAVLEAFF.

J is TRBJ2-7 and V is TRBV6-5; tentative D call: TRBD1 (6 bases). CDR1 is MNHEY, CDR2 SVGAGI, per germline. Trimming took 2 bases from V and 2 from J, leaving 16 bases between them. The CDR3 is 16 amino acids. CDR3 coding DNA: TGTGCCAGCAGTTACCACCCCGGGACACCGACCTACGAGCAGTACTTC. Its protein product is CASSYHPGTPTYEQYF.

This chain connects TRBV29-1 to TRBJ2-5, with D hard to call. The J call is uncertain, as TRBJ2-7 better fits the DNA end. Germline CDR1 and CDR2: SQVTM and ANQGSEA. The CDR3 has 13 amino acids. CDR3 bases: TGCAGCGTTGAAGCCCCGAGCCGCTACGAGCAGTACTTC. Protein: CSVEAPSRYEQYF.

This chain joins TRBV30 and TRBJ1-1; weak D call: TRBD1 (6 bases). V was pared by 0 bases and J by 4 bases, with 9 bases between. Germline V gene sequence: CDR1 GTSNPN, CDR2 SVGIG (reference sequence). The CDR3 totals 13 residues. CDR3 in DNA: TGTGCCTGGAGTGTAATGGGGGCCACTGAAGCTTTCTTT. The encoded protein is CAWSVMGATEAFF.

V and J are TRBV27 and TRBJ1-3; 7 nucleotides match TRBD1. Trimming cost V 4 bases and J 1 base; bases outside gene matches: 7. The CDR3 totals 16 residues. Germline V gene data show CDR1 as MNHEY and CDR2 as SMNVEV (reference sequence). The CDR3 coding sequence is TGTGCCAGCAGTTCCCCGGGGACAGCTTCTGGAAACACCATATATTTT. Encoded protein: CASSSPGTASGNTIYF.

This clone was observed a handful of times. This rearrangement joins TRBV7-9 to TRBJ2-3; TRBD2 is a possible D gene (6 bases). The germline V and J ends were trimmed by 3 bases and 2 bases, with 12 bases remaining between them. Germline CDR1 is SEHNR and CDR2 is FQNEAQ (reference sequence). CDR3 length equals 15 residues. This CDR3 is CASSFPPGDTDTQYF. The CDR3 nucleotides are TGTGCCAGCAGCTTCCCACCGGGGGACACAGATACGCAGTATTTT.

The V call is TRBV6-6, the J call TRBJ1-4, with D hard to call. The CDR3 consists of 11 residues. Germline V gene sequence: CDR1 MNHNY, CDR2 SVGAGI (reference sequence). V lost 8 bases and J lost 8, with 9 bases in between. The CDR3 region is CASGITEKLFF. The CDR3 nucleotides are TGTGCCAGCGGGATCACGGAAAAACTGTTTTTT.

The chain has TRBV30 and TRBJ2-2; D gene ambiguous. With 4 bases removed from V and 5 bases from J, the gap between germline ends came to 11 bases. This CDR3 spans 13 amino acids. In germline, CDR1 is GTSNPN, CDR2 SVGIG (reference sequence). The CDR3 coding sequence is TGTGCCTGGACCCAGATTCGGACCGGGGAGCTGTTTTTT. The encoded protein is CAWTQIRTGELFF.

The genes are TRBV28 and TRBJ2-5; D perhaps matches TRBD1 (6 bases). Germline V gene sequence: CDR1 MDHEN, CDR2 SYDVKM. The CDR3 spans 15 residues. Trimming pared 7 bases from V and 2 bases from J, leaving 17 bases between. This CDR3 reads CASNKQGMGQETQYF. The DNA of the CDR3 is TGTGCCAGCAATAAGCAGGGGATGGGTCAAGAGACCCAGTACTTC.

This chain joins TRBV30 and TRBJ1-1; D not certain. Trimming cost V 2 bases and J 3 bases, with 13 bases left between them. This CDR3 is 14 amino acids long. Germline CDR1 GTSNPN, CDR2 SVGIG (reference sequence). CDR3 DNA sequence: TGTGCCTGGAGTATAGGGAGCGGGGACACTGAAGCTTTCTTT. Protein product: CAWSIGSGDTEAFF.

This clone was counted only a few times. The chain is built from TRBV18 and TRBJ2-7, with D perhaps TRBD1 (6 bases). Trimming removed 0 bases at V and 2 bases at J, with 11 bases between. This CDR3 has 15 residues. In germline, CDR1 is KGHSH, CDR2 LQKENI. The CDR3 here is CASSPPTGRPYEQYF. Here the CDR3 DNA reads TGTGCCAGCTCACCACCCACAGGGAGACCCTACGAGCAGTACTTC.

CDR3 sequence reads: CASSLAVTGFEQYF. For the CDR3, the DNA is TGCGCCAGCAGCTTAGCCGTGACAGGGTTCGAGCAGTACTTC. V gene TRBV5-1 combines with J gene TRBJ2-7, with 7 bases aligning to TRBD1. CDR3 length equals 14 residues. V shed 2 bases, J shed 6 bases, and the junction held 8 bases outside the gene matches. Germline lookup yields CDR1 SGHRS and CDR2 YFSETQ. The variable domain in full, completed from reference TRBV5-1 and TRBJ2-7, reads KAGVTQTPRYLIKTRGQQVTLSCSPISGHRSVSWYQQTPGQGLQFLFEYFSETQRNKGNFPGRFSGRQFSNSRSEMNVSTLELGDSALYLCASSLAVTGFEQYFGPGTRLTVT.

V is TRBV15 and J is TRBJ1-5; weak D call: TRBD1 (6 bases). Germline values: CDR1 LNHNV, CDR2 YYDKDF (reference sequence). Trimming pared 1 base from V and 7 bases from J, leaving 14 bases between. The CDR3 has 15 amino acids. CDR3 amino acids: CATSRVGGTQQPQHF. The CDR3 DNA reads TGTGCCACCAGCAGAGTGGGGGGGACACAACAGCCCCAGCATTTT.

This chain connects TRBV5-4 to TRBJ2-1; 11 positions agree with TRBD2. The J segment lost 4 bases and the V segment lost 1 base, leaving 7 bases of the junction unmatched. The CDR3 covers 17 residues. Germline CDR1 and CDR2: SGHNT and YYREEE (reference sequence). The DNA of the CDR3 is TGTGCCAGCAGCTTGCCTAGCGGGGGGTTATCTTACAATGAGCAGTTCTTC. The encoded protein is CASSLPSGGLSYNEQFF.

The rearrangement joins TRBV30 to TRBJ1-1; D perhaps matches TRBD1 (6 bases). The CDR3 has 15 residues. With 8 bases removed from V and 3 bases from J, the gap between germline ends came to 22 bases. Germline CDR1 reads GTSNPN; CDR2 reads SVGIG (reference sequence). The CDR3 sequence is CAGYRARLIDTEAFF. DNA for the CDR3: TGTGCCGGGTACAGGGCTCGGCTGATTGACACTGAAGCTTTCTTT.

This clone was seen only once. This chain connects TRBV28 to TRBJ2-2, with 8 bases that match TRBD1. Germline-derived CDR1 and CDR2 are MDHEN and SYDVKM. The trim removed 5 bases at V and 12 bases at J, leaving 5 bases unmatched. The CDR3 totals 12 residues. The CDR3: CASSLRTGKLFF. The DNA for the CDR3 is TGTGCCAGCAGTCTTCGGACAGGGAAGCTGTTTTTT.

This clone has only a few counts. The missing conserved phenylalanine or tryptophan at the end of this CDR3 makes a read error likely. The chain carries TRBV29-1 and TRBJ1-1; 7 positions agree with TRBD1. Germline loops: CDR1 SQVTM, CDR2 ANQGSEA. The ends lost 7 bases at V and 5 bases at J; junction bases unmatched: 10. CDR3 length: 13 amino acids. This CDR3 reads CSAGDRVWTEAFL. The CDR3 DNA is TGCAGCGCCGGAGACAGGGTGTGGACTGAAGCTTTCCTT.

This clone was detected a few times. V and J are TRBV7-2 and TRBJ2-7; the D gene is possibly TRBD2 (6 bases). Germline CDR1 reads SGHTA; CDR2 reads FQGNSA. This CDR3 contains 16 residues. Trimming took 3 bases from V and 1 from J, leaving 16 bases between them. As DNA, the CDR3 is TGTGCCAGCAGCTTTGATTTGGGAGCGGGTTCCTACGAGCAGTACTTC. Translated, it gives CASSFDLGAGSYEQYF.

This clone was observed a few times. This sequence joins TRBV28 and TRBJ2-5; 15 bases are a match to TRBD2. Looked up from germline, CDR1 is MDHEN and CDR2 is SYDVKM. The CDR3 runs to 17 residues. After removal of 6 bases from V and 5 bases from J, the junction contained 10 bases not matched to a gene. The CDR3 loop is CASSRGLAGGGWETQYF. CDR3 DNA: TGTGCCAGCAGCCGGGGACTAGCGGGAGGCGGATGGGAGACCCAGTACTTC.

The V call is TRBV2, the J call TRBJ2-3; D ambiguous. CDR3 length equals 12 residues. V was clipped by 4 bases and J by 0 bases, with 2 bases between them. Germline V lookup: CDR1 SNHLY, CDR2 FYNNEI. CDR3 DNA: TGTGCCAGCAGTGCCAGCACAGATACGCAGTATTTT. This gives the protein CASSASTDTQYF.

This clone turned up a few times. The chain combines TRBV20-1 with TRBJ2-7, with D uncertain. V gave up 6 bases and J gave up 5 bases, with 5 bases separating them. The CDR3 loop spans 9 amino acids. CDR1 DFQATT and CDR2 SNEGSKA come from the germline V gene (reference sequence). The CDR3 region is CSATHEQYF. The CDR3 region has the DNA TGCAGTGCCACGCACGAGCAGTACTTC.

The chain links TRBV30 to TRBJ2-5; 9 nucleotides line up with TRBD1. The germline V gene has CDR1 GTSNPN and CDR2 SVGIG (reference sequence). The junction had 14 bases not matched to a gene; V was cut back by 7 bases and J by 5 bases. The CDR3 contains 15 residues. The CDR3 bases are TGTGCCTCCCCGCGGGTACAGGGGGCTGGGGAGACCCAGTACTTC. Protein: CASPRVQGAGETQYF.

The chain combines TRBV2 with TRBJ2-7, with TRBD2 matching over 10 bases. Looked up from germline, CDR1 is SNHLY and CDR2 is FYNNEI. This CDR3 has 15 residues. Losses at the gene ends were 6 bases for V and 3 bases for J; bases not matched to a gene: 8. CDR3 sequence (DNA): TGTGCCAGCAGGAAAGAGGCTAGCGGGGGCTACGAGCAGTACTTC. Translating gives CASRKEASGGYEQYF. Full variable domain (missing parts from reference TRBV2 and TRBJ2-7): EPEVTQTPSHQVTQMGQEVILRCVPISNHLYFYWYRQILGQKVEFLVSFYNNEISEKSEIFDDQFSVERPDGSNFTLKIRSTKLEDSAMYFCASRKEASGGYEQYFGPGTRLTVT.

V gene TRBV4-2 combines with J gene TRBJ2-4, with unresolved D. The germline V gene has CDR1 LGHNA and CDR2 YNFKEQ. The CDR3 has 13 amino acids. The V end was cut by 0 bases, the J end by 6 bases, with 6 bases between. The CDR3 sequence is CASSQDRINIQYF. As DNA, the CDR3 is TGTGCCAGCAGCCAAGACAGAATAAACATTCAGTACTTC.

The genes are TRBV15 and TRBJ1-6; D not certain. V was cut by 0 bases and J by 7 bases, with 13 bases left in between. The CDR3 is 16 amino acids. Germline CDR1 is LNHNV and CDR2 is YYDKDF (reference sequence). CDR3 amino acids: CATSRDPGPQNSPLHF. The DNA for the CDR3 is TGTGCCACCAGCAGAGATCCCGGGCCACAGAATTCACCCCTCCACTTT.